This is a list of T cell receptor beta chains from one sample in a study of cytomegalovirus exposure and HLA in healthy donors. Profiling relied on immunoSEQ multiplex PCR, and the TCRdb table lists in-frame clones only, not all of them. The sample shows some 97,000 clones, 70% to 80% of them seen only once. Sequencing input: PBMCs. These receptor sequences come from a woman aged 18-29 years in good health and CMV-seropositive. CDR3s include the opening cysteine and the closing phenylalanine or tryptophan. A D gene is named only where the DNA matches it firmly. Size is stated for part of the rows, as once, few or many counts, or as a class when the clone is expanded.

CDR3	DNA	size	D	V	J
CSVEYQGLGYGYTF	TGCAGCGTAGAATACCAGGGGCTCGGGTATGGCTACACCTTC	NA	NA	TRBV29-1	TRBJ1-2
CATGGWGETQYF	TGTGCCACCGGGGGCTGGGGAGAGACCCAGTACTTC	NA	NA	TRBV15	TRBJ2-5
CASSNRVDGGELFF	TGTGCCAGCAGTAACAGGGTCGATGGCGGGGAGCTGTTTTTT	NA	NA	TRBV6-4	TRBJ2-2
CASSLPEGPGELFF	TGCGCCAGCAGCTTGCCCGAGGGCCCCGGGGAGCTGTTTTTT	NA	NA	TRBV5-1	TRBJ2-2
CASSFREGTGELFF	TGTGCCAGCAGCTTTCGGGAAGGAACCGGGGAGCTGTTTTTT	NA	NA	TRBV5-6	TRBJ2-2
CASSPGLAGANEQFF	TGTGCCAGCAGTCCAGGACTAGCGGGAGCGAATGAGCAGTTCTTC	NA	TRBD2	TRBV6-5	TRBJ2-1
CASFARGVDGYTF	TGTGCCAGCTTCGCCCGCGGGGTAGATGGCTACACCTTC	few	NA	TRBV6-1	TRBJ1-2
CASSGTGGYSNQPQHF	TGTGCCAGCAGTGGGACAGGGGGGTATAGCAATCAGCCCCAGCATTTT	NA	TRBD1	TRBV6-1	TRBJ1-5
CASSLVGLAVFYEQYF	TGTGCCAGCAGCTTAGTTGGTCTAGCGGTTTTCTACGAGCAGTACTTC	NA	TRBD2	TRBV7-8	TRBJ2-7
CASSEEAVLNTGELFF	TGTGCCAGCAGTGAAGAAGCGGTGTTGAACACCGGGGAGCTGTTTTTT	once	NA	TRBV2	TRBJ2-2